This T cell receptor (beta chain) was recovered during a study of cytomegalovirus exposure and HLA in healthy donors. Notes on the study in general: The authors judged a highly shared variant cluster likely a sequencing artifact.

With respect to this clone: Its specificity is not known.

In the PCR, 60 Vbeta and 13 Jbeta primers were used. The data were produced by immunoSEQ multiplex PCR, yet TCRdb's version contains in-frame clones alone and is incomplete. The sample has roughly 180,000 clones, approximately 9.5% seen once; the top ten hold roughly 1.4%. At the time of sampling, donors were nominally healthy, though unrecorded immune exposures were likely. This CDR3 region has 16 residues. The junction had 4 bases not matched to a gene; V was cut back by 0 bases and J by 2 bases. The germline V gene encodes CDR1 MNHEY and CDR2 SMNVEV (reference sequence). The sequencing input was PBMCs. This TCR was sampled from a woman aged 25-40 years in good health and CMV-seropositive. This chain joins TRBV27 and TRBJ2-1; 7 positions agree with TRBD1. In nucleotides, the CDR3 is TGTGCCAGCAGTTTATCAGGGGACAGCACCTACAATGAGCAGTTCTTC. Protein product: CASSLSGDSTYNEQFF.